The present T cell receptor beta chain was sequenced within a study of blood T cell repertoires in COVID-19. J lost 4 bases, V lost 5 bases, and 5 bases had no gene match. Germline V CDR1 and CDR2: SGHTA, FQGNSA. The CDR3 has 16 residues. Under the authors' procedure: Nucleated cell number was recorded as an estimate derived from reference gene primer amplification. Clones were sequenced by immunoSEQ multiplex PCR, and TCRdb holds only the in-frame ones, with some missing. V, J and clone size were drawn from that table, and D and trimming were deduced from the DNA. The sample yields under 200,000 clones, approximately 80% seen once.

This sequence was found in an elderly woman with COVID-19, enrolled during active disease. The sequencing input was peripheral blood. J is TRBJ2-7 and V is TRBV7-2; 16 bases agree with TRBD2. Here the CDR3 reads CASSPLGLAGGYEQYF. CDR3 nucleotide sequence: TGTGCCAGCAGCCCCCTGGGACTAGCGGGAGGGTACGAGCAGTACTTC.